These 9 T cell receptor beta chains were sequenced from one sample in a study of T cells after yellow fever vaccination. TCRdb passed the 5' RACE reads through MiXCR, listing each CDR3 protein once. This sample has a few hundred thousand distinct CDR3 sequences, with under 15% found just once. The input for sequencing was CD4+ T cells sorted from PBMCs, taken 15 days after the yellow fever booster vaccination. These receptors all stem from a man younger than 35 who received the YFV17D yellow fever vaccine.

This clonotype was seen more than once but under ten times. This rearrangement joins TRBV5-1 to TRBJ1-1; 9 bases fit TRBD1. The junction had 8 bases not matched to a gene; V was cut back by 0 bases and J by 5 bases. Germline CDR1 reads SGHRS; CDR2 reads YFSETQ. The CDR3 is made up of 16 amino acids. CDR3 coding DNA: TGCGCCAGCAGCTTGGCATCCTACAGGGGGCCGACTGAAGCTTTCTTT. This sequence encodes CASSLASYRGPTEAFF.

This clonotype was recorded many times. The rearrangement links TRBV6-5 to TRBJ2-6; no definite D call. The CDR3 is made up of 15 amino acids. The germline V gene has CDR1 MNHEY and CDR2 SVGAGI. V was shortened by 0 bases and J by 0 bases, with 3 bases between the two germline ends. The DNA for the CDR3 is TGTGCCAGCAGTTACTCCGGCTCTGGGGCCAACGTCCTGACTTTC. Its protein is CASSYSGSGANVLTF.

In its sample, this clonotype was seen a few times. This chain links TRBV5-5 with TRBJ1-5; 9 bases are shared with TRBD1. J lost 3 bases, V lost 5 bases, and 6 bases had no gene match. Germline V gene lookup returns CDR1 SGHKS and CDR2 YYEKEE (reference sequence). CDR3 length equals 15 residues. This CDR3 reads CASRSGTGHNQPQHF. The CDR3 DNA sequence: TGTGCCAGCAGGTCCGGGACAGGGCACAATCAGCCCCAGCATTTT.

This clonotype was seen a few times. The rearrangement joins TRBV5-1 to TRBJ1-2; 8 bases line up with TRBD1. This CDR3 has 15 amino acids. The germline V gene encodes CDR1 SGHRS and CDR2 YFSETQ. J was trimmed by 4 bases and V by 4 bases; bases with no gene match: 9. DNA of the CDR3: TGCGCCAGCAGCGTTAAGACAGGGGATCCCTATGGCTACACCTTC. As protein: CASSVKTGDPYGYTF. The complete variable domain, with remaining parts taken from reference TRBV5-1 and TRBJ1-2, reads KAGVTQTPRYLIKTRGQQVTLSCSPISGHRSVSWYQQTPGQGLQFLFEYFSETQRNKGNFPGRFSGRQFSNSRSEMNVSTLELGDSALYLCASSVKTGDPYGYTFGSGTRLTVV.

The rearrangement joins TRBV5-5 to TRBJ1-1, with D unresolved. The CDR3 is made up of 14 amino acids. Germline V gives CDR1 SGHKS, CDR2 YYEKEE (reference sequence). V was cut by 4 bases and J by 10 bases, with 20 bases left in between. DNA of the CDR3: TGTGCCAGCAGCCCCCTCCGGGCCCCATCTCGAGCTTTCTTT. Translating gives CASSPLRAPSRAFF.

This clonotype was detected many times. V gene TRBV7-2 combines with J gene TRBJ1-6; D is unclear. The CDR3 runs 13 residues. The germline CDR1 and CDR2 sequences are SGHTA and FQGNSA. Between the trimmed V and J ends, which lost 3 bases and 8 bases, there was a span of 8 bases. CDR3 coding DNA: TGTGCCAGCAGCTTGGTGGGCTATTCACCCCTCCACTTT. This sequence encodes CASSLVGYSPLHF.

The chain has TRBV5-4 and TRBJ2-2, with 9 bases identical to TRBD2. Germline V lookup: CDR1 SGHNT, CDR2 YYREEE (reference sequence). V dropped 2 bases and J dropped 4; count of bases not matched to a gene: 6. The CDR3 length is 16 residues. CDR3 nucleotide sequence: TGTGCCAGCAGCTTCGGCGGGGGGGCCGCCACCGGGGAGCTGTTTTTT. Translation gives CASSFGGGAATGELFF.

This clonotype was found a few times. The chain has TRBV27 and TRBJ2-7; no definite D call. CDR1 and CDR2 from the germline V gene are MNHEY and SMNVEV (reference sequence). The CDR3 contains 13 residues. Trimming stripped 5 bases from V and 5 bases from J, with 13 bases between. This CDR3 is CASSTQFGHEQYV. The CDR3 bases are TGTGCCAGCAGTACCCAATTCGGCCACGAGCAGTACGTC.

This clonotype appeared a few times. The CDR3 DNA is TGTGCCAGCAGCAGACGTACCGATGACAATTCACCCCTCCACTTT. Its translation is CASSRRTDDNSPLHF. V gene TRBV4-2 combines with J gene TRBJ1-6; D not certain. Trimming shortened V by 5 bases and J by 7 bases, and 15 bases separated the two germline ends. The CDR3 spans 15 residues. Germline lookup yields CDR1 LGHNA and CDR2 YNFKEQ.